This T cell receptor beta chain was recovered during a study of shared clonotypes between healthy human individuals. The overall study: CD8 memory received one plate per donor, CD8 naive two, CD4 memory three and CD4 naive three.

Sequenced by immunoSEQ multiplex PCR; TCRdb stores in-frame clones only, minus some. The data contain millions of clones, roughly 94% of them singletons. This CDR3 contains 15 residues. The germline V gene encodes CDR1 MNHEY and CDR2 SVGAGI. The V and J ends lost 0 bases and 4 bases respectively, with 9 bases between them. Positively selected for CCR7, the CD45RO-negative cells used as naive CD8 cells excluded terminally differentiated effector memory CD45RA+ cells. The rearrangement uses TRBV6-5 and TRBJ2-2, with no clear D. Sequencing was carried out using naive CD8+ T cells sorted from blood. This clonotype originated in a man aged 18-30 years in good health. The CDR3 is CASSYSEQITGELFF. The DNA of the CDR3 is TGTGCCAGCAGTTACTCCGAACAGATCACCGGGGAGCTGTTTTTT.